This TCR beta chain was identified during a study of blood T cell repertoires in COVID-19. Study information: Specimens from acute and convalescent COVID-19 originated in the United States, Italy and Spain. From T cells, B-cell-depleted T cells, or PBMCs came the material, which was cDNA or gDNA.

Trimming pared 7 bases from V and 2 bases from J, leaving 11 bases between. CDR3 size: 13 residues. The germline V gene encodes CDR1 MNHNS and CDR2 SASEGT. TCRdb's table, derived via immunoSEQ multiplex PCR, lists solely in-frame clones and lacks some. This sample has 60,000 to 90,000 clones, with roughly 90% found just once. The clonotype originates from a woman of 80 years or more with acute or convalescent COVID-19. V usage is TRBV6-1 and J usage is TRBJ1-1; D perhaps matches TRBD1 (5 bases). The specimen sequenced was peripheral blood. CDR3 DNA: TGTGCCAGCAATCCCGGGGGAAACACTGAAGCTTTCTTT. Translation gives CASNPGGNTEAFF.